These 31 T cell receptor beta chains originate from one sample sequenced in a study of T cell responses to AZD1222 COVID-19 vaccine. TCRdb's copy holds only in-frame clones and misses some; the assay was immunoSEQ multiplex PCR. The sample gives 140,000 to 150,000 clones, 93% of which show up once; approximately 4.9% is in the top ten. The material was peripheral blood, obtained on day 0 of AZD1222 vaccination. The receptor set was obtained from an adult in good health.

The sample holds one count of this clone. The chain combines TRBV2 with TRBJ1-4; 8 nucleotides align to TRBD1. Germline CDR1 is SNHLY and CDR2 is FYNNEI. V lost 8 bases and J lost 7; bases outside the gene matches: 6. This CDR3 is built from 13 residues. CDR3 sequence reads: CASSQGAREKLFF. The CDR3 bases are TGTGCCAGCTCGCAGGGGGCACGTGAAAAACTGTTTTTT.

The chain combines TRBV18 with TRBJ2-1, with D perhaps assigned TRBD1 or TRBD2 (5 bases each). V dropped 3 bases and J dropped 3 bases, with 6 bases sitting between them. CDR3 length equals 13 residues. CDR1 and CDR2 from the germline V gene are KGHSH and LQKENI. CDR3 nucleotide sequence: TGTGCCAGCTCACCGGGACGCTACAATGAGCAGTTCTTC. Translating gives CASSPGRYNEQFF.

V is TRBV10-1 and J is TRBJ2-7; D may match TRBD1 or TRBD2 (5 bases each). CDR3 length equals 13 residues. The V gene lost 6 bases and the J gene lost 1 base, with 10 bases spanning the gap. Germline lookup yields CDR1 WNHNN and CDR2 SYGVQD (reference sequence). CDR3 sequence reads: CASRRDGSYEQYF. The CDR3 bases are TGCGCCAGCAGGAGGGACGGATCCTACGAGCAGTACTTC.

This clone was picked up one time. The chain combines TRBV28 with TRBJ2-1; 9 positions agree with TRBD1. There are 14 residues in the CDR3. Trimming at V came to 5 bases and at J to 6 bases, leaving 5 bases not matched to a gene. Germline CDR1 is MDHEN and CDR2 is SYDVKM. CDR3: CASSTNRGLNEQFF. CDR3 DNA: TGTGCCAGCAGTACTAACAGGGGGCTCAATGAGCAGTTCTTC.

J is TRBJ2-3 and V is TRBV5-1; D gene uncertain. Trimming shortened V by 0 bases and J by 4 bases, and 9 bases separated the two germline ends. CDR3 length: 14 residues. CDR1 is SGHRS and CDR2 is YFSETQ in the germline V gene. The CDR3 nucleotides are TGCGCCAGCAGCTTGGACGGCCGCCCAGATACGCAGTATTTT. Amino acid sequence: CASSLDGRPDTQYF. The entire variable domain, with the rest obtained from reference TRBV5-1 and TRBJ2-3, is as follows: KAGVTQTPRYLIKTRGQQVTLSCSPISGHRSVSWYQQTPGQGLQFLFEYFSETQRNKGNFPGRFSGRQFSNSRSEMNVSTLELGDSALYLCASSLDGRPDTQYFGPGTRLTVL.

The CDR3 coding sequence is TGTGCCAGCAGCGCCAAAGGGGACTATGGCTACACCTTC. Amino acid sequence: CASSAKGDYGYTF. J is TRBJ1-2 and V is TRBV9; a weak D match, TRBD1 (5 bases). Germline CDR1 is SGDLS and CDR2 is YYNGEE. This CDR3 contains 13 residues. With 3 bases removed from V and 3 bases from J, the gap between germline ends came to 9 bases.

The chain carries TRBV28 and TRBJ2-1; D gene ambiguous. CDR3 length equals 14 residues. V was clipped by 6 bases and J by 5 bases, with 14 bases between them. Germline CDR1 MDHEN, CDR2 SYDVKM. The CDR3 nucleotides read TGTGCCAGCAGGAGCTTGACTTTAAACAATGAGCAGTTCTTC. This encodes CASRSLTLNNEQFF.

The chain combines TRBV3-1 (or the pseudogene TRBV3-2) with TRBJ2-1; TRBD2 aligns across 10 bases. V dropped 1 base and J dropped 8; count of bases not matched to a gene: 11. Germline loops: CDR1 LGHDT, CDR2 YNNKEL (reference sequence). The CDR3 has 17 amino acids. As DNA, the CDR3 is TGTGCCAGCAGCCAAGCATTGGCTAGCGGGAGTAGAGATGAGCAGTTCTTC. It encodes CASSQALASGSRDEQFF.

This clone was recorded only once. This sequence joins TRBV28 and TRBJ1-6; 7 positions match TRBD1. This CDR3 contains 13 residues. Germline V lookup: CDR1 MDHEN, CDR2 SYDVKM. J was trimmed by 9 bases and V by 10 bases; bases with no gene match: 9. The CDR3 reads CATKQGLSSPLHF. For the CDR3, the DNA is TGTGCCACCAAACAGGGGCTAAGTTCACCCCTCCACTTT.

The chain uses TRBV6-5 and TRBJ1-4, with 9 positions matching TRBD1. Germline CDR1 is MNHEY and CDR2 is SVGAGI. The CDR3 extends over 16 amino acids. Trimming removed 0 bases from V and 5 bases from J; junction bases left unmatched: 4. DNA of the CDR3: TGTGCCAGCAGTTACTCAGTGACAGGGGGGAATGAAAAACTGTTTTTT. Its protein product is CASSYSVTGGNEKLFF.

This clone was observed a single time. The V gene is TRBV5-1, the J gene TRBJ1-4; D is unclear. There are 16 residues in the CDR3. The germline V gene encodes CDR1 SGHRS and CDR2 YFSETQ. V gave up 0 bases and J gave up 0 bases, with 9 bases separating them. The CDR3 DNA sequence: TGCGCCAGCAGCTTGGATGAAGGAGCAACTAATGAAAAACTGTTTTTT. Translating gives CASSLDEGATNEKLFF.

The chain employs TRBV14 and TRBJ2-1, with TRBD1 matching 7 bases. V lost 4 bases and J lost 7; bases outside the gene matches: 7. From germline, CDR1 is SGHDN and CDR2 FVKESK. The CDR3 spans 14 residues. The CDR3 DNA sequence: TGTGCCAGCAGCCGCACCCGACAGGGAAATGAGCAGTTCTTC. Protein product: CASSRTRQGNEQFF.

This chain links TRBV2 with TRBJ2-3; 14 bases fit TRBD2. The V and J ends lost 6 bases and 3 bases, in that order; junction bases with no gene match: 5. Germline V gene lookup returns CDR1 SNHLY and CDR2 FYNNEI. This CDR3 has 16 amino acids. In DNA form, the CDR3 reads TGTGCCAGCAGCCCGGGGACTAGCGGGAGTACAGATACGCAGTATTTT. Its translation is CASSPGTSGSTDTQYF.

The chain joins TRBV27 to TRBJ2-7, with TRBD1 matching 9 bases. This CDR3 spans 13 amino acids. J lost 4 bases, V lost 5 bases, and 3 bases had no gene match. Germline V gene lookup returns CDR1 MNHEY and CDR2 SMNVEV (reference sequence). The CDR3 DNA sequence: TGTGCCAGCAGTCCGGGACAGGGTTACGAGCAGTACTTC. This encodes CASSPGQGYEQYF.

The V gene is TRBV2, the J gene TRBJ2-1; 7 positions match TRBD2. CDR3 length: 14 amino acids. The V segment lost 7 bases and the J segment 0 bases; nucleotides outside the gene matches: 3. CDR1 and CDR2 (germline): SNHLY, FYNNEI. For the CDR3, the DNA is TGTGCCAGCATTAGCGGGTACTCCTACAATGAGCAGTTCTTC. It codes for CASISGYSYNEQFF.

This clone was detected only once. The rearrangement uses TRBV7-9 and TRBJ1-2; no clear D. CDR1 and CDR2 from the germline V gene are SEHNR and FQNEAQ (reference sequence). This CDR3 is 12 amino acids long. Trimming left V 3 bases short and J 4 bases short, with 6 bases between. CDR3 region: CASSFSSYGYTF. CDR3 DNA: TGTGCCAGCAGCTTTTCCAGCTATGGCTACACCTTC.

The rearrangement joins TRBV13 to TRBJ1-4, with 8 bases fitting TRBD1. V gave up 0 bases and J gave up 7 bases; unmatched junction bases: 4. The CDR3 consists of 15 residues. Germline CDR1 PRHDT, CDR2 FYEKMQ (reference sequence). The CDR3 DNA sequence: TGTGCCAGCAGCTTAGGGGACAGGGTCTCTGAAAAACTGTTTTTT. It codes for CASSLGDRVSEKLFF.

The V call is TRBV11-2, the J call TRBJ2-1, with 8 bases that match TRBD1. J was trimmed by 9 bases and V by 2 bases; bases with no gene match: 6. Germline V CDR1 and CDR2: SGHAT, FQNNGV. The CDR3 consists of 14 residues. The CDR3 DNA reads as TGTGCCAGCAGCTTAATGGCAGGGGGCTTTGAGCAGTTCTTC. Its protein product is CASSLMAGGFEQFF.

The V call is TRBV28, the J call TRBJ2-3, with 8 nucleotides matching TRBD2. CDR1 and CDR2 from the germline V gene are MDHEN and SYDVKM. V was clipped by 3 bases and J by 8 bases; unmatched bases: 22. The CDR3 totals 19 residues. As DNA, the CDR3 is TGTGCCAGCAGTTTGGAGCAGTCGGGAATGCGGGAGGAGGGGGGTACGCAGTATTTT. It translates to CASSLEQSGMREEGGTQYF.

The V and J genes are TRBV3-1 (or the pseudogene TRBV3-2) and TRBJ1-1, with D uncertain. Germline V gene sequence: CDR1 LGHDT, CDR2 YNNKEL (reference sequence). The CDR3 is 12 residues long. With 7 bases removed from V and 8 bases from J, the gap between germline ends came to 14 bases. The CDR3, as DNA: TGTGCCAGCAACTACCGGGGTAGGGAAGCTTTCTTT. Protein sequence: CASNYRGREAFF.

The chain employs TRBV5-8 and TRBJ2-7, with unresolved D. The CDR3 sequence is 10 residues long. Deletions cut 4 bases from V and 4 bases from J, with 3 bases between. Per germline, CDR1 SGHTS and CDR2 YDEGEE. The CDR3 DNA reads TGTGCCAGCAGCCGTTACGAGCAGTACTTC. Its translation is CASSRYEQYF.

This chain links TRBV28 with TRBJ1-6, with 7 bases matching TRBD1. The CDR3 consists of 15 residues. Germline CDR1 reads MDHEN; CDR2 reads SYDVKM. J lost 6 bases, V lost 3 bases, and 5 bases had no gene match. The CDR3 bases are TGTGCCAGCAGTTTGGCGGGACAGATTAATTCACCCCTCCACTTT. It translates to CASSLAGQINSPLHF.

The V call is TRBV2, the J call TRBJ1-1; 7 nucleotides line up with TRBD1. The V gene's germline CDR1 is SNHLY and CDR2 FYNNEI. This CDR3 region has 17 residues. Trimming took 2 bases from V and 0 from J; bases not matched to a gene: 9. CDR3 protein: CASSERGTALMNTEAFF. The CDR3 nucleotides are TGTGCCAGCAGTGAAAGGGGGACAGCCTTAATGAACACTGAAGCTTTCTTT.

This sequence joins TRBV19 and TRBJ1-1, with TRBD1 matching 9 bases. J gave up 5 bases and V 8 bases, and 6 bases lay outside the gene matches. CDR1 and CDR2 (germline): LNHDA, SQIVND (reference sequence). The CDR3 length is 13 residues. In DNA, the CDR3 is TGTGCCAGTTTTGACAGGGGGGGAACTGAAGCTTTCTTT. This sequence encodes CASFDRGGTEAFF.

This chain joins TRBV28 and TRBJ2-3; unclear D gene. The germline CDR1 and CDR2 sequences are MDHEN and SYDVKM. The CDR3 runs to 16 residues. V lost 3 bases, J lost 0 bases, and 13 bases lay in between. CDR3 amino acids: CASSFGSRPSTDTQYF. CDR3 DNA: TGTGCCAGCAGTTTCGGCAGCCGTCCTAGCACAGATACGCAGTATTTT.

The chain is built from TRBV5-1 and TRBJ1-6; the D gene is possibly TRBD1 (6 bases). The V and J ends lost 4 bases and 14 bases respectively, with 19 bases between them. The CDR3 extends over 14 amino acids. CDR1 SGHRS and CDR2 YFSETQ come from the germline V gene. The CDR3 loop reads CASSPLRGDGTLHF. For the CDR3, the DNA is TGCGCCAGCAGCCCCTTGAGGGGGGACGGCACCCTCCACTTT.

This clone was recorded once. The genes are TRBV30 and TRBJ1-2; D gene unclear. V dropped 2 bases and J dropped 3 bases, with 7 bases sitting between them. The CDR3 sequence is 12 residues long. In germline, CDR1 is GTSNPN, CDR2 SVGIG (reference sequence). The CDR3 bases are TGTGCCTGGAGTACGACACACTATGGCTACACCTTC. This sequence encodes CAWSTTHYGYTF.

The CDR3 DNA is TGTGCCTGGAGTGTACACCCCCCAGGGAGGGGCACAGATACGCAGTATTTT. Its protein is CAWSVHPPGRGTDTQYF. The chain couples TRBV30 to TRBJ2-3; 7 nucleotides agree with TRBD2. The V gene's germline CDR1 is GTSNPN and CDR2 SVGIG (reference sequence). The CDR3 is 17 amino acids. V lost 0 bases and J lost 1; bases outside the gene matches: 10.

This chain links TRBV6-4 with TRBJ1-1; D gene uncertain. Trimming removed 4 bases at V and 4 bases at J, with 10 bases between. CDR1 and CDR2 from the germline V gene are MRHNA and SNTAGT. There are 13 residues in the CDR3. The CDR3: CASSARLGTEAFF. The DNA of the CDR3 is TGTGCCAGCAGTGCCCGTTTGGGCACTGAAGCTTTCTTT.

This CDR3 reads CASSSTGGSASNTEAFF. The CDR3 region has the DNA TGTGCCAGCAGCTCCACTGGCGGCAGCGCATCGAACACTGAAGCTTTCTTT. The V gene is TRBV7-3, the J gene TRBJ1-1; D not resolved. CDR3 length: 17 residues. Germline CDR1 SGHTA, CDR2 FQGTGA. V was pared by 4 bases and J by 1 base, with 19 bases between.

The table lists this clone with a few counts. CDR3 DNA sequence: TGTGCCAGCAGCAGCACAGATACGCAGTATTTT. This encodes CASSSTDTQYF. J is TRBJ2-3 and V is TRBV27; no clear D gene. Trimming removed 6 bases at V and 0 bases at J, with 1 base between. CDR1 and CDR2 from the germline V gene are MNHEY and SMNVEV (reference sequence). The CDR3 has 11 residues.